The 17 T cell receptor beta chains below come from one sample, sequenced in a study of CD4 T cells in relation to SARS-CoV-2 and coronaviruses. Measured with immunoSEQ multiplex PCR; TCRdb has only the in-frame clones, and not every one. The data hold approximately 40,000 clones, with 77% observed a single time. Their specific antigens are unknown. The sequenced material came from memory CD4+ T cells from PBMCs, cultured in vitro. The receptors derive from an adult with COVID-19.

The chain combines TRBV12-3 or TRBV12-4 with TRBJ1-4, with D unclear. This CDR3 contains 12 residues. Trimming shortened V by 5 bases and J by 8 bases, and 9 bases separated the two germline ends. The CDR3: CASSRRPEKLFF. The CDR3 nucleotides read TGTGCCAGCAGTCGTCGGCCCGAAAAACTGTTTTTT.

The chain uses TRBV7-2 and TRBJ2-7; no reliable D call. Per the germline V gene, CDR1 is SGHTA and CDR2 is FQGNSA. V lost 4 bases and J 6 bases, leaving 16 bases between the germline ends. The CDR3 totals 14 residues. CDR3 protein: CASSSRSSPVEQYF. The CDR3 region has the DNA TGTGCCAGCAGCTCCCGAAGTAGTCCCGTCGAGCAGTACTTC.

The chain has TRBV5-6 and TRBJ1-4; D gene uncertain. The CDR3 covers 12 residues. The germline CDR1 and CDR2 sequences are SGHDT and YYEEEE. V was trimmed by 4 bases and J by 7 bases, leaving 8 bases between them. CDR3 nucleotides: TGTGCCAGCAGCCTGACGAGTGAAAAACTGTTTTTT. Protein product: CASSLTSEKLFF. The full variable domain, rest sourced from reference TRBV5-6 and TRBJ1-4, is DAGVTQSPTHLIKTRGQQVTLRCSPKSGHDTVSWYQQALGQGPQFIFQYYEEEERQRGNFPDRFSGHQFPNYSSELNVNALLLGDSALYLCASSLTSEKLFFGSGTQLSVL.

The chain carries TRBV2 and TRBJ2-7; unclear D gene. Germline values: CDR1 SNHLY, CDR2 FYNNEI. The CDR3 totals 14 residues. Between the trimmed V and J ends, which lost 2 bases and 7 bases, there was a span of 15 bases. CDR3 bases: TGTGCCAGCAGTGAAATAACCCGTAGGAAGGAGCAGTACTTC. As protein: CASSEITRRKEQYF.

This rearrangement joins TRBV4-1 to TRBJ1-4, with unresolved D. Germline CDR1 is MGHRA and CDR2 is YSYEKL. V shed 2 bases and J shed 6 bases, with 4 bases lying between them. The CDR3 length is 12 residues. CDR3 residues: CASSQPYEKLFF. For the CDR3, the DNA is TGCGCCAGCAGCCAACCTTATGAAAAACTGTTTTTT.

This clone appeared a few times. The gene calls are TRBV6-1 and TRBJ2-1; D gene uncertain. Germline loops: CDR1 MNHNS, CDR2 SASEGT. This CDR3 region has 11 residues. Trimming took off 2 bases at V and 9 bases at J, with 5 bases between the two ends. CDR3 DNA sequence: TGTGCCAGCAGTGAACAGGCTGAGCAGTTCTTC. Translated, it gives CASSEQAEQFF.

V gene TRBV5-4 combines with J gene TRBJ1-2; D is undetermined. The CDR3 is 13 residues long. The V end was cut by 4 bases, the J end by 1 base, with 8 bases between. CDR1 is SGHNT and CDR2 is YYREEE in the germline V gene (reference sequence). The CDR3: CASSPGGNYGYTF. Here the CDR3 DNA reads TGTGCCAGCAGCCCCGGAGGTAACTATGGCTACACCTTC.

CDR3 sequence: CASSIDRGAQPQHF. CDR3 in DNA: TGTGCCAGTAGTATAGACAGGGGGGCCCAGCCCCAGCATTTT. The chain employs TRBV19 and TRBJ1-5, with 7 nucleotides matching TRBD1. V shed 0 bases and J 7 bases; nucleotides not matched to a gene: 3. The germline V gene has CDR1 LNHDA and CDR2 SQIVND (reference sequence). This CDR3 comprises 14 residues.

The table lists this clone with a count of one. This CDR3 is CASSHDASYPDTQYF. In DNA, the CDR3 is TGTGCCAGCAGCCATGATGCGTCATACCCAGATACGCAGTATTTT. The chain carries TRBV9 and TRBJ2-3; D not certain. Germline-derived CDR1 and CDR2 are SGDLS and YYNGEE. V was shortened by 4 bases and J by 4 bases, with 16 bases between the two germline ends. The CDR3 sequence is 15 residues long.

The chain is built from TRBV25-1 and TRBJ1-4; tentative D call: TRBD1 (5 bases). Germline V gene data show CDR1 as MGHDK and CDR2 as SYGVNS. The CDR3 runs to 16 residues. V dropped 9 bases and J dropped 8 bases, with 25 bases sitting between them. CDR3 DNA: TGTGCCAGTAATCAACCCAGGGAAATGCTAAACGAAAAACTGTTTTTT. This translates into CASNQPREMLNEKLFF.

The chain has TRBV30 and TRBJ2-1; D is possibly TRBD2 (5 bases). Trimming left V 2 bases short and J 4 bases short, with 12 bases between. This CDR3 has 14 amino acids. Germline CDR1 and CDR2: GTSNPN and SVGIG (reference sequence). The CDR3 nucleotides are TGTGCCTGGAGTAGGCTAGAGGGTTACAATGAGCAGTTCTTC. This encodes CAWSRLEGYNEQFF.

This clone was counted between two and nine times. The CDR3 DNA reads as TGTGCCAGCAGCTCCCAGGGCGGGCTAGCGGGAGACTACGAGCAGTACTTC. This gives the protein CASSSQGGLAGDYEQYF. The chain carries TRBV28 and TRBJ2-7, with 10 bases identical to TRBD2. The germline gives CDR1 MDHEN, CDR2 SYDVKM. CDR3 length equals 17 residues. Trimming removed 6 bases from V and 3 bases from J; junction bases left unmatched: 14.

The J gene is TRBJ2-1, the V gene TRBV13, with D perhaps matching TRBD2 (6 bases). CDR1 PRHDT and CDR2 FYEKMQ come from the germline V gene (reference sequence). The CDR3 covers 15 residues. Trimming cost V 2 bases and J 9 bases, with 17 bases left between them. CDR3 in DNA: TGTGCCAGCAGCTTAAGGGCATCTAGCGACTCTGAGCAGTTCTTC. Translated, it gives CASSLRASSDSEQFF. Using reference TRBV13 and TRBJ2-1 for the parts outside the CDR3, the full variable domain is AAGVIQSPRHLIKEKRETATLKCYPIPRHDTVYWYQQGPGQDPQFLISFYEKMQSDKGSIPDRFSAQQFSDYHSELNMSSLELGDSALYFCASSLRASSDSEQFFGPGTRLTVL.

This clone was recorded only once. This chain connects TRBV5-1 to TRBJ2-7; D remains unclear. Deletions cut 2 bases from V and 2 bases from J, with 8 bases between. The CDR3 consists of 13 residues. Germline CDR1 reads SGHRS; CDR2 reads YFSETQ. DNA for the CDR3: TGCGCCAGCAGCTTAGACTTAGCCTACGAGCAGTACTTC. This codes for CASSLDLAYEQYF. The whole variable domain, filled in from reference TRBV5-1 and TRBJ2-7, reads KAGVTQTPRYLIKTRGQQVTLSCSPISGHRSVSWYQQTPGQGLQFLFEYFSETQRNKGNFPGRFSGRQFSNSRSEMNVSTLELGDSALYLCASSLDLAYEQYFGPGTRLTVT.

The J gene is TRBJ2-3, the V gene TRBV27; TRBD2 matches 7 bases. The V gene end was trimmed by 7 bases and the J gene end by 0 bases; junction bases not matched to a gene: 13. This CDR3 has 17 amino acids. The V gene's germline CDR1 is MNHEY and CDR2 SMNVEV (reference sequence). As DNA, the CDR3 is TGTGCCAGCAATTCCCTAGCGGCCGGATCTAGCACAGATACGCAGTATTTT. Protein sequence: CASNSLAAGSSTDTQYF.

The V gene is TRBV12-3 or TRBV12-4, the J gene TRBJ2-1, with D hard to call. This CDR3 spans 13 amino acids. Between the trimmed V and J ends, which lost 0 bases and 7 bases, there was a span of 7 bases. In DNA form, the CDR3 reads TGTGCCAGCAGTTTAGCTGCAGAGAATGAGCAGTTCTTC. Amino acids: CASSLAAENEQFF.

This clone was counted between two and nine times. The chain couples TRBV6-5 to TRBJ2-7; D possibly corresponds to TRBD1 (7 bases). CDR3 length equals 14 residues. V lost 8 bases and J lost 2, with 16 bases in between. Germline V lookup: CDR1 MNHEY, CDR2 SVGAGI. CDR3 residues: CASAGQGGTYEQYF. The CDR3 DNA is TGTGCCAGCGCCGGGCAGGGGGGAACCTACGAGCAGTACTTC.